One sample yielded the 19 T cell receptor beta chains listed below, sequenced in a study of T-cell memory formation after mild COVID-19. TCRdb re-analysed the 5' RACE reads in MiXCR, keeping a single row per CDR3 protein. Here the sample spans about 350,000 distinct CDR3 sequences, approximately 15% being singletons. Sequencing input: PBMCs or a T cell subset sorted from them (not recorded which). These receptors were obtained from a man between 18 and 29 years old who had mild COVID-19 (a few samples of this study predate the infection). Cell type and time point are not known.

The CDR3 here is CASRPNTGTEAFF. The DNA for the CDR3 is TGTGCCAGCAGGCCAAACACAGGGACTGAAGCTTTCTTT. V and J are TRBV28 and TRBJ1-1; a weak D match, TRBD1 (6 bases). CDR3 size: 13 residues. Per the germline V gene, CDR1 is MDHEN and CDR2 is SYDVKM. The V and J ends lost 6 bases and 5 bases respectively, with 13 bases between them.

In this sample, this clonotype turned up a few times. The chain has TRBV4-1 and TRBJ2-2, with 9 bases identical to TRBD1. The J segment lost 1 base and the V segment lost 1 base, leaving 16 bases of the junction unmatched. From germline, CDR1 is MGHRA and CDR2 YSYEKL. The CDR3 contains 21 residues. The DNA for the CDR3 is TGCGCCAGCAGCCAAGCGGCAAGATTCTCCGGGACAGGGAGGAACACCGGGGAGCTGTTTTTT. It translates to CASSQAARFSGTGRNTGELFF.

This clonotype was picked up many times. CDR3 in DNA: TGTGCCAGCAGCTTAGGACAGCAGACCTATGGCTACACCTTC. This encodes CASSLGQQTYGYTF. The chain has TRBV7-2 and TRBJ1-2; perhaps TRBD1 as D (5 bases). The germline gives CDR1 SGHTA, CDR2 FQGNSA. Trimming took off 1 base at V and 4 bases at J, with 10 bases between the two ends. This CDR3 region has 14 residues.

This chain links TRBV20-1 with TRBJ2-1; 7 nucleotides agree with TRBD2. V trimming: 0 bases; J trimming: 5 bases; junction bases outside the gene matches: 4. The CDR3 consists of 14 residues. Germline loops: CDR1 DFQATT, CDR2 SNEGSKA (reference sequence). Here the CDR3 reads CSARDWAGDNEQFF. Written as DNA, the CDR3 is TGCAGTGCTAGAGATTGGGCGGGAGACAATGAGCAGTTCTTC.

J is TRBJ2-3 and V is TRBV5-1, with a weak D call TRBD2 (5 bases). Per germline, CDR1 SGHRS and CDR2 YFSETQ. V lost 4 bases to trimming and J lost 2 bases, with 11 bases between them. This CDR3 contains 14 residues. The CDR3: CASSGLAPTDTQYF. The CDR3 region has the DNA TGCGCCAGCAGCGGCCTAGCCCCCACAGATACGCAGTATTTT.

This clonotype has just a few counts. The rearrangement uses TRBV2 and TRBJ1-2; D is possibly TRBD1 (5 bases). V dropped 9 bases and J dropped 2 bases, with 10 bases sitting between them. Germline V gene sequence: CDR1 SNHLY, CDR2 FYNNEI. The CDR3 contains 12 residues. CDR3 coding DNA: TGTGCCAGACCCAGGGCAAACTATGGCTACACCTTC. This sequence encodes CARPRANYGYTF.

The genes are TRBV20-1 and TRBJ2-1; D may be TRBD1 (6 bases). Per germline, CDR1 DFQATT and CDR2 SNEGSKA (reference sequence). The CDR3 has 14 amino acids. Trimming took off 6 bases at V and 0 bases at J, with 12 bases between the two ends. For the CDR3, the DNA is TGCAGTGCCGGGGACATCTACTCCTACAATGAGCAGTTCTTC. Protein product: CSAGDIYSYNEQFF.

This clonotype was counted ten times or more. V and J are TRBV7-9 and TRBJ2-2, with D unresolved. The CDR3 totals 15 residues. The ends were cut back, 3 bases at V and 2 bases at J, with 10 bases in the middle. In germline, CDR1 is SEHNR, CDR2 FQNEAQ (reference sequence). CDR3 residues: CASSFSMINTGELFF. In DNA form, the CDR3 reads TGTGCCAGCAGCTTTAGTATGATCAACACCGGGGAGCTGTTTTTT. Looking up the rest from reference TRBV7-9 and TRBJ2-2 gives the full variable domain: DTGVSQNPRHKITKRGQNVTFRCDPISEHNRLYWYRQTLGQGPEFLTYFQNEAQLEKSRLLSDRFSAERPKGSFSTLEIQRTEQGDSAMYLCASSFSMINTGELFFGEGSRLTVL.

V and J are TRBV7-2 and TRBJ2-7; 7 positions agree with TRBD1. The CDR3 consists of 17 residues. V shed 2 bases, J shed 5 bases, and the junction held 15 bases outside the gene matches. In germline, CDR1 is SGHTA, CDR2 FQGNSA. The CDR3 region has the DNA TGTGCCAGCAGCTTACTCCTTGGAAGACAGGGAGTAGACGAGCAGTACTTC. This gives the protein CASSLLLGRQGVDEQYF. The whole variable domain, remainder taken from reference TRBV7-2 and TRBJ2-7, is GAGVSQSPSNKVTEKGKDVELRCDPISGHTALYWYRQSLGQGLEFLIYFQGNSAPDKSGLPSDRFSAERTGGSVSTLTIQRTQQEDSAVYLCASSLLLGRQGVDEQYFGPGTRLTVT.

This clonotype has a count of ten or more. CDR3 DNA: TGTGCCAGCAGTCCCGTCGGGGGGGGCGGGCCCACAGATACGCAGTATTTT. Translating gives CASSPVGGGGPTDTQYF. V is TRBV27 and J is TRBJ2-3, with 8 bases that match TRBD2. Germline V gene data show CDR1 as MNHEY and CDR2 as SMNVEV (reference sequence). The CDR3 runs to 17 residues. Losses at the gene ends were 5 bases for V and 2 bases for J; bases not matched to a gene: 12.

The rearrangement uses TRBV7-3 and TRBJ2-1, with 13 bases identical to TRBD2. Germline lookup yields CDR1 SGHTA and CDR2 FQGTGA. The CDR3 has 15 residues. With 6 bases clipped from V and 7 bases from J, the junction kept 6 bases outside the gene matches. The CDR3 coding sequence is TGTGCCAGCAGGACTACTAGCGGGGGGGAGAATGAGCAGTTCTTC. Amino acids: CASRTTSGGENEQFF.

The CDR3 protein is CASSLAPVETQYF. CDR3 sequence (DNA): TGTGCCAGCAGCTTAGCACCGGTGGAGACCCAGTACTTC. The gene calls are TRBV7-2 and TRBJ2-5; D not resolved. From germline, CDR1 is SGHTA and CDR2 FQGNSA. V lost 0 bases, J lost 5 bases, and 7 bases lay in between. This CDR3 comprises 13 residues.

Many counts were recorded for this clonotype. The CDR3: CASSLAFPDRFF. In DNA, the CDR3 is TGTGCCAGCAGCTTAGCGTTCCCGGATCGGTTCTTC. The chain links TRBV7-8 to TRBJ2-1, with D unclear. Germline loops: CDR1 SGHVS, CDR2 FQNEAQ. Trimming stripped 0 bases from V and 15 bases from J, with 12 bases between. This CDR3 is 12 amino acids long. The full variable domain, rest sourced from reference TRBV7-8 and TRBJ2-1, is GAGVSQSPRYKVAKRGQDVALRCDPISGHVSLFWYQQALGQGPEFLTYFQNEAQLDKSGLPSDRFFAERPEGSVSTLKIQRTQQEDSAVYLCASSLAFPDRFFGPGTRLTVL.

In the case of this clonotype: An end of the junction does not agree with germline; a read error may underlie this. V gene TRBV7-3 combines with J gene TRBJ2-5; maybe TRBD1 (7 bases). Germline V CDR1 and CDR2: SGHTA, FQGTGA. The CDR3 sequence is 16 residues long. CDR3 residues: CASSLNQGGGQETQYF. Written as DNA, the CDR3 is TGTGCCAGCAGTTTAAACCAGGGGGGAGGTCAAGAGACCCAGTACTTC.

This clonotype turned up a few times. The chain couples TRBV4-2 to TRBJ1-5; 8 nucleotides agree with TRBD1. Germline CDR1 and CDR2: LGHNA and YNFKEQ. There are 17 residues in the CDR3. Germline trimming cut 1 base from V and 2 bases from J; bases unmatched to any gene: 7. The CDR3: CASSQVATTGGNQPQHF. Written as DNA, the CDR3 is TGTGCCAGCAGCCAAGTGGCAACGACAGGGGGCAATCAGCCCCAGCATTTT.

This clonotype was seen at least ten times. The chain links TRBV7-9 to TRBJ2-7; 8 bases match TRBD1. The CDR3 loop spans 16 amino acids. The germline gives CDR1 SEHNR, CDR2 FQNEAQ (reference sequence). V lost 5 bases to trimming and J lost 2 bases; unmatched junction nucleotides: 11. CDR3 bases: TGTGCCAGCAGCCCAGGGACAGGCCAGCTGGCCTACGAGCAGTACGTC. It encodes CASSPGTGQLAYEQYV.

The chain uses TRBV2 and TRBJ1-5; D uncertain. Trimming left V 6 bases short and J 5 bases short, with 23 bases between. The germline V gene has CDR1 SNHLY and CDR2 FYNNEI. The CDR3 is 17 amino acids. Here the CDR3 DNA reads TGTGCCAGCAGGGACGGACCGGCGGTGCCTGACTATCAGCCCCAGCATTTT. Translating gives CASRDGPAVPDYQPQHF.

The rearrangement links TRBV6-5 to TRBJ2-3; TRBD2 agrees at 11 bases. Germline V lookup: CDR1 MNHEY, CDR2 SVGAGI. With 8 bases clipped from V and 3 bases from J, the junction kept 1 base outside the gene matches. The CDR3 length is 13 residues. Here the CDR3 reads CASVAGGTDTQYF. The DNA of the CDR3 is TGTGCCAGCGTAGCGGGGGGGACAGATACGCAGTATTTT.

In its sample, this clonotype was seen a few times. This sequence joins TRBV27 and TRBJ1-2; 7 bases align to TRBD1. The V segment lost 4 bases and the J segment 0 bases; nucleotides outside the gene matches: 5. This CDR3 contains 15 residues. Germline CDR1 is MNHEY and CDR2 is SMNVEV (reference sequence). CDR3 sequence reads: CASSSVDRPNYGYTF. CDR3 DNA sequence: TGTGCCAGCAGTTCCGTGGACAGGCCTAACTATGGCTACACCTTC.